This T cell receptor beta chain was recovered during a study of T cell repertoires and HLA-DP antigens. The wider study: Pre-culture CD4+ samples used roughly 1,200 ng DNA versus around 200 ng for CD137+CD4+ sorts. Study results and limitations: Against one allele, clones undetected before culture averaged about 35%; against the other, under 65%.

CD4+ T cells were isolated untouched, approximately 98% pure. Comments on this clone: The target antigen is unknown.

The primer mix covered 54 TRBV segments and 13 TRBJ segments. TCRdb's copy holds only in-frame clones and misses some; the assay was immunoSEQ multiplex PCR. This sample has fewer than 75,000 clones, with around 77% found just once. The sequencing sample was made of CD4+ T cells from PBMCs. The receptor comes from a man aged 55 to 69 in good health and CMV-seronegative.

For the CDR3, the DNA is TGTGCCAGCACAGGGACTTACCAAGAGACCCAGTACTTC. Its translation: CASTGTYQETQYF. The rearrangement uses TRBV6-1 and TRBJ2-5, with D possibly being TRBD2 (6 bases). The length of the CDR3 is 13 residues. Germline CDR1 and CDR2: MNHNS and SASEGT. Trimming shortened V by 7 bases and J by 0 bases, and 9 bases separated the two germline ends.